This is a list of T cell receptor beta chains from one sample in a study of cytomegalovirus exposure and HLA in healthy donors. Clones were sequenced by immunoSEQ multiplex PCR, and TCRdb holds only the in-frame ones, with some missing. This sample has 85,000 to 100,000 clones; under 85% occur once, and the top ten carry under 8%. The sequenced sample was PBMCs. These receptors originate from a man over 45 in good health and CMV-seropositive. Both conserved end residues are part of each CDR3.

J gene: TRBJ2-1; V gene: TRBV27; CDR3 protein: CASSLDGLAGYNEQFF
J gene: TRBJ1-2; V gene: TRBV11-2; CDR3 protein: CASSDDRDLGGYTF
J gene: TRBJ2-6; V gene: TRBV19; CDR3 protein: CASTIGTLPGANVLTF
J gene: TRBJ1-5; V gene: TRBV27; CDR3 protein: CASSSDSNQPQHF
J gene: TRBJ1-4; V gene: TRBV15; CDR3 protein: CATSFQRGNEKLFF
J gene: TRBJ2-3; V gene: TRBV5-1; CDR3 protein: CASSSGLAGTTDTQYF
J gene: TRBJ1-3; V gene: TRBV7-6; CDR3 protein: CASSSGRTGNTIYF
J gene: TRBJ1-1; V gene: TRBV6-5; CDR3 protein: CASSYLGEAFF
J gene: TRBJ1-2; V gene: TRBV6-1; CDR3 protein: CASRAGTGEIHGYTF
J gene: .; V gene: TRBV28; CDR3 protein: CASSSPSGGHEQYF
J gene: TRBJ2-3; V gene: TRBV5-1; CDR3 protein: CASSSGQGTDTQYF
J gene: TRBJ1-1; V gene: TRBV18; CDR3 protein: CASSVGQPNTEAFF
J gene: TRBJ2-7; V gene: TRBV6-6; CDR3 protein: CASSSRDRGSYEQHF
J gene: TRBJ2-6; V gene: TRBV7-2; CDR3 protein: CASSSSGGPGANVLTF
J gene: TRBJ2-1; V gene: TRBV11-1; CDR3 protein: CASSQRLAAYNEQFF